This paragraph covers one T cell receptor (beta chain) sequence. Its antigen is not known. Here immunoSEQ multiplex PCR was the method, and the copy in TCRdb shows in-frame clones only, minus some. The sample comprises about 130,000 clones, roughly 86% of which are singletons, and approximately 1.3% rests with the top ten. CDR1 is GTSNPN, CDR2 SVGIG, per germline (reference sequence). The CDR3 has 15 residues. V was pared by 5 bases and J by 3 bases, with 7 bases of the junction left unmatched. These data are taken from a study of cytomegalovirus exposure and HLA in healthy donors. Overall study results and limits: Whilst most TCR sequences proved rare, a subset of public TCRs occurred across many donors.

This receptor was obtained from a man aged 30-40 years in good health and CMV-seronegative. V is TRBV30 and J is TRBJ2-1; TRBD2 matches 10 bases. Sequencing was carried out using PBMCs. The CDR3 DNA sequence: TGTGCCTGGGGAACCGGGACTAGCGTCTACAATGAGCAGTTCTTC. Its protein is CAWGTGTSVYNEQFF.